This entry concerns a single T cell receptor (beta chain). Its antigen is unidentified. The sample belongs to a study of cytomegalovirus exposure and HLA in healthy donors. Study-level findings and limits: Previously analyzed data showed that most TCR beta V segments were productive at a frequency of about 90% or about 30%. TRBV6-2, TRBV6-3 and some other V segments were unresolvable in 87-base-pair reads. Researchers catalogued approximately 160 TCR beta chains as cytomegalovirus-associated. An apparent linkage of common viral pathogens to several of the most significant clusters emerged in a later analysis.

The PCR ran on 60 Vbeta and 13 Jbeta primers. Repertoires were generated with immunoSEQ multiplex PCR, while TCRdb's copy carries only in-frame clones and drops some. This table holds about 120,000 clones, more than 60% found once. Trimming cost V 0 bases and J 1 base; bases outside gene matches: 5. CDR1 is SGDLS, CDR2 YYNGEE, per germline. CDR3 length: 18 amino acids. Material: PBMCs. The TCR sequence derives from a female donor in good health and CMV-seronegative. The chain uses TRBV9 and TRBJ2-6, with 9 bases identical to TRBD1. CDR3 amino acids: CASSVDVDRGSGANVLTF. DNA for the CDR3: TGTGCCAGCAGCGTAGATGTTGACAGGGGGTCTGGGGCCAACGTCCTGACTTTC.